This TCR beta chain stems from a study of T cell repertoires in cytomegalovirus infection. Study information: It was the public TCR beta signatures that indicated both CMV infection and matching HLA type.

The CDR3 runs to 11 residues. CDR1 and CDR2 (germline): MNHNS, SASEGT. V shed 8 bases and J 8 bases; nucleotides not matched to a gene: 5. TCRdb redid the calling of the reads with MiXCR, one entry per CDR3 protein. The profile shows around 100,000 distinct CDR3 sequences, about 15% of them singletons. This chain links TRBV6-1 with TRBJ1-1; 7 nucleotides agree with TRBD1. The material sequenced was PBMCs. The sequence came from a human donor in good health (CMV status not recorded). Some clones in this sample may be carry-over from other donors' samples. As DNA, the CDR3 is TGTGCCAGCGGCCGGGACAGAGAAGCTTTCTTT. Translated: CASGRDREAFF.